Given below is one T cell receptor beta chain in context. Its cognate antigen is unknown. These data are taken from a study of radiotherapy plus CTLA-4 blockade in lung cancer. TCRdb keeps only in-frame clones here, not all; method: immunoSEQ multiplex PCR. Among around 70,000 clones listed, about four fifths were seen once. The study, taken as a whole, reports: Radiotherapy plus ipilimumab was followed by expansion in blood of tumor-derived TCR clones. Increased serum interferon-beta after radiation also reportedly predicted response strongly.

CDR1 and CDR2 (germline): SGHRS, YFSETQ. V was clipped by 3 bases and J by 8 bases; unmatched bases: 10. The CDR3 extends over 14 amino acids. The study treated chemo-refractory metastatic non-small-cell lung cancer patients with focal radiation plus ipilimumab CTLA-4 blockade. This TCR came from a human donor with non-small cell lung cancer who had a partial response to radiotherapy plus ipilimumab. The starting material was peripheral blood, obtained from a patient treated with radiotherapy plus ipilimumab. The chain employs TRBV5-1 and TRBJ1-2; 7 nucleotides agree with TRBD1. Here the CDR3 reads CASSWYTGDNGYTF. CDR3 nucleotides: TGCGCCAGCAGCTGGTACACAGGGGACAACGGCTACACCTTC. Supplemented by reference TRBV5-1 and TRBJ1-2, the full variable domain reads KAGVTQTPRYLIKTRGQQVTLSCSPISGHRSVSWYQQTPGQGLQFLFEYFSETQRNKGNFPGRFSGRQFSNSRSEMNVSTLELGDSALYLCASSWYTGDNGYTFGSGTRLTVV.